These T cell receptor beta chains were read from a single sample in a study of human T cells and chemical hapten exposure. TCRdb re-called the RACE reads through MiXCR, storing one row per CDR3 protein. The sample lists approximately 80,000 distinct CDR3 sequences, roughly 13% occurring once. The sequencing used whole blood, collected in connection with sensitization to the hapten diphenylcyclopropenone (DPC). Source of these receptors: a woman aged 45-65 years with alopecia areata. Some clones in this sample may be carry-over from other donors' samples. The CDR3 runs from the conserved cysteine through the conserved F or W. D genes are given only for firm matches. Expanded clones are given a class, and other clones once, few, many or no size at all.

v_call	d_call	clone_size	j_call	cdr3_nt	cdr3_aa
TRBV6-1	TRBD1	many	TRBJ1-1	TGTGCCAGCAGTGAGTCAGGACAGGGGAGCACTGAAGCTTTCTTT	CASSESGQGSTEAFF
TRBV20-1	TRBD2	-	TRBJ2-7	TGCAGTGCCGACGCCGGGACTAGCGGGAGGGACTTCGAGCAGTACTTC	CSADAGTSGRDFEQYF
TRBV7-7	-	many	TRBJ2-3	TGTGCCAGCAGCTTAGACCGGGACACAGATACGCAGTATTTT	CASSLDRDTDTQYF
TRBV9	TRBD1	many	TRBJ1-1	TGTGCCAGCAGCGTAGTGGGACAGGGTAACGCTGAAGCTTTCTTT	CASSVVGQGNAEAFF
TRBV20-1	-	-	TRBJ1-2	TGCAGTGCTAGTGACAGCATGTCCGATGGCTACACCTTC	CSASDSMSDGYTF
TRBV29-1	-	few	TRBJ2-1	TGCAGCGTTTTCCTCAATGAGCAGTTCTTC	CSVFLNEQFF
TRBV6-2/TRBV6-3	-	-	TRBJ2-7	TGTGCCAGCAGTTACAGCGGAACCTCCTACGAGCAGTACTTC	CASSYSGTSYEQYF
TRBV10-3	-	-	TRBJ1-1	TGTGCCATCACCGCAACCTGGGACACTGAAGCTTTCTTT	CAITATWDTEAFF
TRBV29-1	TRBD1	-	TRBJ1-2	TGCAGCGTCCAGGAACGTCGACAGGGGGATAACTATGGCTACACCTTC	CSVQERRQGDNYGYTF
TRBV25-1	TRBD2	-	TRBJ2-1	TGTGCCAGCACCCTTGGGGCTAGCGGGCCCATCAATGAGCAGTTCTTC	CASTLGASGPINEQFF
TRBV7-8	-	many	TRBJ2-4	TGTGCCAGCAGCTTAGGGTGGTCGACTCTAGCCAAAAACATTCAGTACTTC	CASSLGWSTLAKNIQYF
TRBV6-2/TRBV6-3	-	many	TRBJ2-7	TGTGCCAGCAGTTACGGCCTAGGAAACTACGAGCAGTACTTC	CASSYGLGNYEQYF
TRBV29-1	TRBD1	many	TRBJ1-2	TGCAGCGTTGATAATACAGGGGGCTATGGTGGCTACACCTTC	CSVDNTGGYGGYTF
TRBV6-5	TRBD1	many	TRBJ1-2	TGTGCCAGCAGCGGGACAGGAGCGCGGTATGGCTACACCTTC	CASSGTGARYGYTF
TRBV11-2	-	-	TRBJ1-1	TGTGCCAGCAGCTTAGTAGCAGGGGATCCTTTCTTT	CASSLVAGDPFF
TRBV29-1	-	-	TRBJ2-2	TGCAGCGCCCGGCCTTGGGGGTCCGGGGAGCTGTTTTTT	CSARPWGSGELFF
TRBV5-1	TRBD1	-	TRBJ1-2	TGCGCCAGCACGCCTTCCGGGACAGGGTCGGGTAACTATGGCTACACCTTC	CASTPSGTGSGNYGYTF
TRBV20-1	-	-	TRBJ2-1	TGCAGTGCTTCCCCCCTTGACGGCAGCTCCTACAATGAGCAGTTCTTC	CSASPLDGSSYNEQFF
TRBV3-1	-	-	TRBJ2-1	TGTGCCAGCACCCGGGCTAGCTCAAGTGAGCAGTTCTTC	CASTRASSSEQFF
TRBV28	TRBD2	many	TRBJ2-5	TGTGCCAGCAGTACTAGCGGGGGGTACCAAGAGACCCAGTACTTC	CASSTSGGYQETQYF
TRBV29-1	-	-	TRBJ2-2	TGCAGCGCATTCAAAGGAGGGGAGCTGTTTTTT	CSAFKGGELFF
TRBV6-5	-	few	TRBJ2-7	TGTGCCAGCAGTCAAGGACACCTCTACGAGCAGTACTTC	CASSQGHLYEQYF
TRBV10-3	TRBD2	many	TRBJ2-1	TGTGCCATCACCGCCCTAGCGGGAGGGCCGGGGAATGAGCAGTTCTTC	CAITALAGGPGNEQFF
TRBV4-2	-	many	TRBJ2-7	TGTGCCAGCAGCCAAGAACGGTTCTCCTACGAGCAGTACTTC	CASSQERFSYEQYF
TRBV18	TRBD1	few	TRBJ2-4	TGTGCCAGCTCACCGTTCGACAGGGTGCAAAACATTCAGTACTTC	CASSPFDRVQNIQYF
TRBV7-8	-	few	TRBJ1-1	TGTGCCAGCAGCCCCAGCGGGGGGTCCACTGAAGCTTTCTTT	CASSPSGGSTEAFF
TRBV3-1	-	-	TRBJ1-2	TGTGCCAGCAGCCTTCACAGGGATGGTGGCTACACCTTC	CASSLHRDGGYTF
TRBV7-9	TRBD1	few	TRBJ2-6	TGTGCCAGCAGCTTAACGGGACAGGATCTCTCTGGGGCCAACGTCCTGACTTTC	CASSLTGQDLSGANVLTF
TRBV3-1	TRBD2	-	TRBJ2-7	TGTGCCAGCAGCCAAGATCCTCGACTAGCGGGCAGCTCCTACGAGCAGTACTTC	CASSQDPRLAGSSYEQYF
TRBV2	TRBD1	-	TRBJ2-2	TGTGCCACCCGGGAACAGGGGGCATCCGGGGAGCTGTTTTTT	CATREQGASGELFF
TRBV30	-	many	TRBJ1-1	TGTGCCTGGAGTTCCAGCCTCCGGGGAGAAACTGAAGCTTTCTTT	CAWSSSLRGETEAFF
TRBV2	TRBD1	-	TRBJ1-6	TGTGCCAGCAGTCGGGACAGGGTGAATAATTCACCCCTCCACTTC	CASSRDRVNNSPLHF
TRBV29-1	TRBD1	-	TRBJ2-2	TGCAGCACCAGGACAGGGGCCGGGGAGCTGTTTTTT	CSTRTGAGELFF
TRBV15	-	-	TRBJ2-3	TGTGCCACCAGCTTGGATACAACAGATACGCAGTATTTT	CATSLDTTDTQYF
TRBV29-1	-	many	TRBJ1-5	TGCAGCGTTCTTCAGGGTGGCAATCAGCCCCAGCATTTT	CSVLQGGNQPQHF
TRBV19	-	few	TRBJ2-7	TGTGCCAGTAGTATATACCCCCCGGCCGCAGCGAGTAACGAGCAGTACTTC	CASSIYPPAAASNEQYF
TRBV6-2/TRBV6-3	-	-	TRBJ1-6	TGTGCCAGCAGTGAACAGGGTTCACCCCTCCACTTT	CASSEQGSPLHF
TRBV18	TRBD2	few	TRBJ2-1	TGTGCCAGCTCACTCTGGACTAGCGGGATTCAGCTAGGCTCCTACAATGAGCAGTTCTTC	CASSLWTSGIQLGSYNEQFF
TRBV6-2/TRBV6-3	TRBD1	-	TRBJ2-1	TGTGCCAGCAGTTACTCCCCGGACAGGATTGCCTACAATGAGCAGTTCTTC	CASSYSPDRIAYNEQFF
TRBV10-2	-	few	TRBJ2-3	TGCGCCAGCAAGAGCCTCACTAGCACAGATACGCAGTATTTT	CASKSLTSTDTQYF
TRBV7-6	TRBD2	-	TRBJ2-2	TGTGCCAGCAGCAGGACTAGCGGCGGGGAGCTGTTTTTT	CASSRTSGGELFF
TRBV12-3/TRBV12-4	-	many	TRBJ1-2	TGTGCCAGCAAGATAGGGTCTAACTATGGCTACACCTTC	CASKIGSNYGYTF
TRBV20-1	-	-	TRBJ2-4	TGCAGTGCTAGACCATTTAGCTCCAAAAACATTCAGTACTTC	CSARPFSSKNIQYF
TRBV29-1	-	-	TRBJ1-1	TGCAGCGTTTGGCAGGGTGGGTCTTTGAACACTGAAGCTTTCTTT	CSVWQGGSLNTEAFF
TRBV6-5	TRBD2	-	TRBJ2-7	TGTGCCAGCAGTTACTCGGCGGGAGGGCACGACGAGCAGTACTTC	CASSYSAGGHDEQYF
TRBV19	-	-	TRBJ1-5	TGTGCCACCGCGCGGGAGCCTTATAGCAATCAGCCCCAGCATTTT	CATAREPYSNQPQHF
TRBV6-5	-	-	TRBJ2-5	TGTGCCAGCAGCCAGCGACAGAAGTGGGGAGGCCAAGAGACCCAGTACTTC	CASSQRQKWGGQETQYF
TRBV7-9	-	-	TRBJ2-3	TGTGCCAGCGGAGCTAGCAGTTCTAGCACAGATACGCAGTATTTT	CASGASSSSTDTQYF
TRBV19	TRBD1	many	TRBJ2-1	TGTGCCAGTTACCGACAGGGGGATTCCTACAATGAGCAGTTCTTC	CASYRQGDSYNEQFF